This TCR beta chain is drawn from a study of identical twins. Study-level results: An excess of low generation probability was shown by twin-shared out-of-frame alpha sequences. For zero-insertion analyses, partial confounding could come from invariant MAIT and iNKT cells.

With template switching, a universal primer site was added, and the cDNA carried unique molecular identifiers. Via MiXCR, TCRdb re-called the 5' RACE reads, giving one row per CDR3 protein. The sample records 1.5 million to 2 million distinct CDR3 sequences, around 33% being singletons. The sample holds many counts of this clonotype. Antigen unknown. CDR3 length equals 11 residues. The V and J ends lost 4 bases and 3 bases respectively, with 3 bases between them. Germline CDR1 reads MNHNS; CDR2 reads SASEGT. The V call is TRBV6-1, the J call TRBJ1-1; D remains ambiguous. The origin of this receptor is a newborn girl in good health. Sequenced material: cord blood. CDR3 sequence: CASSGHTEAFF. CDR3 DNA sequence: TGTGCCAGCAGTGGGCACACTGAAGCTTTCTTT.